The entry that follows covers one TCR beta chain sequence. This entry belongs to a study of blood T cell repertoires in COVID-19. Overall study: Italy, Spain and the United States were the sources of the convalescent and acute COVID-19 samples.

Germline assignment: CDR1 SGHVS and CDR2 FNYEAQ. The CDR3 is 14 residues long. Unmatched junction bases numbered 3, after V lost 2 bases and J lost 4 bases. Produced via immunoSEQ multiplex PCR; TCRdb's table is partial and in-frame only. The data hold 75,000 to 100,000 clones, with about nine tenths observed a single time. The sample was peripheral blood. The sequence was obtained from a woman at least 80 years old with acute or convalescent COVID-19. The rearrangement joins TRBV7-6 to TRBJ2-3; TRBD1 agrees at 7 bases. The CDR3 DNA sequence: TGTGCCAGCAGCTTACGACAGGGATCAGATACGCAGTATTTT. Encoded protein: CASSLRQGSDTQYF.